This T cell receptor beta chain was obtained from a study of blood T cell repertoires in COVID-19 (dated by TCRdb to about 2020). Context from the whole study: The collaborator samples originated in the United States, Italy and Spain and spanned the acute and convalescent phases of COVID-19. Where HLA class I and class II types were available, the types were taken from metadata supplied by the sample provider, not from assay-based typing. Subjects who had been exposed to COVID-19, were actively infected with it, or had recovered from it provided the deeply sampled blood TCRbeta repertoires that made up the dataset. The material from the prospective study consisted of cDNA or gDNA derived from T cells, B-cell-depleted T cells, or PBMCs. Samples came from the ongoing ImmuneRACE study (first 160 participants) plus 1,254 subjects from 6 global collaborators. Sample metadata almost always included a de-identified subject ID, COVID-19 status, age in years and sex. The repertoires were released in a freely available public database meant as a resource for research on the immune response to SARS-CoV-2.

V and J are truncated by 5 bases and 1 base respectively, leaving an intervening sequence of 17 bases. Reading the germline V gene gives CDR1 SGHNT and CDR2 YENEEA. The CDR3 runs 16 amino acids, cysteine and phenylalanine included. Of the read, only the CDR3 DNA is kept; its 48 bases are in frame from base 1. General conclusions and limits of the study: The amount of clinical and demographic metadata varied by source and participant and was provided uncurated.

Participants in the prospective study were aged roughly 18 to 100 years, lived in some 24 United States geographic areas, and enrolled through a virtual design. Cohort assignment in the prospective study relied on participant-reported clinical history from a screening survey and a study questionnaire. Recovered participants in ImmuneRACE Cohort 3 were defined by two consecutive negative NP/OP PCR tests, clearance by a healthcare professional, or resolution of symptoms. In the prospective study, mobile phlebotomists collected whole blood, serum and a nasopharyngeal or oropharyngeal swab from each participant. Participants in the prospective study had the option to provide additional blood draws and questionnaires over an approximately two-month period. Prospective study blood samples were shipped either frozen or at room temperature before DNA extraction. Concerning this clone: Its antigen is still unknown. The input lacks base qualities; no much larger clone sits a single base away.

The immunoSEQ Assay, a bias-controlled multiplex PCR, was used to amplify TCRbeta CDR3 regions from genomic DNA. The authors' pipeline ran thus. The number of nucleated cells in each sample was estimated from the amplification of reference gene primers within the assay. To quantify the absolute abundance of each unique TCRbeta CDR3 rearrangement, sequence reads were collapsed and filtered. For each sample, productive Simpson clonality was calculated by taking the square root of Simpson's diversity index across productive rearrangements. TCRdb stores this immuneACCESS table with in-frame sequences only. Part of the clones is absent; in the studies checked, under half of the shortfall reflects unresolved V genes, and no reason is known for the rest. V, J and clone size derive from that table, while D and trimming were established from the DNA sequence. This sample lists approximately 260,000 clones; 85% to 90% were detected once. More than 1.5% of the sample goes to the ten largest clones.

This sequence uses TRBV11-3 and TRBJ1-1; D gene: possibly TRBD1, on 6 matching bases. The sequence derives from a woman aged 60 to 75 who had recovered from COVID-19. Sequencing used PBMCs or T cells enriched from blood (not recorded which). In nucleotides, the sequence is TGTGCCAGCAGCCTCGCTGAGGGGGGGAAGAACACTGAAGCTTTCTTT. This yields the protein CASSLAEGGKNTEAFF.